The present T cell receptor (beta chain) was sequenced within a study of spatial heterogeneity in lung cancer. About the research overall: Within tumor regions, the number of TCR transcripts tracked closely with a T cell module score obtained from matched bulk RNA-seq.

Time point specified: sample taken at primary tumor resection. Samples came from 72 TRACERx patients with untreated early-stage lung cancer. This clonotype qualifies as medium-sized. Its antigen is not identified. Study outcomes and limitations: Intratumoral expanded alpha and beta TCR counts were found to track tumor mutation counts.

Each TCR cDNA molecule carried a unique molecular identifier. TCRdb reprocessed the 5' RACE reads via MiXCR and lists one record per CDR3 protein. Of approximately 3,000 distinct CDR3 sequences in the sample, about 6% were seen once. The sequence came from a male donor with early-stage non-small cell lung cancer. Specimen: lung tumor tissue, collected at surgery.

The CDR3 spells CAWSTTGVFPSGANVLTF. The CDR3 DNA follows: TGTGCCTGGAGCACTACAGGGGTTTTCCCCTCTGGGGCCAACGTCCTGACTTTC. The chain recombines TRBV30 with TRBJ2-6; 7 positions match TRBD1. The CDR3 is made up of 18 amino acids. The trim removed 3 bases at V and 0 bases at J, leaving 11 bases unmatched. The germline gives CDR1 GTSNPN, CDR2 SVGIG (reference sequence).